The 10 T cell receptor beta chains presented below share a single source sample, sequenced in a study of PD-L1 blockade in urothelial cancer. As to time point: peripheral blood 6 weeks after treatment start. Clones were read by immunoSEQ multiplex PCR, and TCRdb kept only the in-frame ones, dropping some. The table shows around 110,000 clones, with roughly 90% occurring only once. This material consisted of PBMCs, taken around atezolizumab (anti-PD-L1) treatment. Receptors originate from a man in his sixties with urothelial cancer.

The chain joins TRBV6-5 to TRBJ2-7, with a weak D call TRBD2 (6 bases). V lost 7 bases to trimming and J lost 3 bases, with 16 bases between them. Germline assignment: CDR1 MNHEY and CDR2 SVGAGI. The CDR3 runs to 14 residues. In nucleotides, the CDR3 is TGTGCCAGCACCAGGGATACTAGCAGCTACGAGCAGTACTTC. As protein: CASTRDTSSYEQYF.

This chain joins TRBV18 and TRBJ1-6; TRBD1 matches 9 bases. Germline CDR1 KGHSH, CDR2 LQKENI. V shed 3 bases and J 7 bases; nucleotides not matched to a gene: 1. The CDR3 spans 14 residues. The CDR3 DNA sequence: TGTGCCAGCTCACCTGGGACAGGGAATTCACCCCTCCACTTT. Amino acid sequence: CASSPGTGNSPLHF.

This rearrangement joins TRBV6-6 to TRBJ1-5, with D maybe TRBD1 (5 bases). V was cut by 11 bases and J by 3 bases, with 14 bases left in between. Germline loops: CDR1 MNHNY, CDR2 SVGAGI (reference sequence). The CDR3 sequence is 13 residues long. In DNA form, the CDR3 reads TGTGCCGGTGCCACGGACACCAATCAGCCCCAGCATTTT. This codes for CAGATDTNQPQHF.

CDR3: CASSINRGLNTGELFF. CDR3 DNA sequence: TGTGCCAGCAGCATTAACAGGGGCCTGAACACCGGGGAGCTGTTTTTT. The chain links TRBV5-4 to TRBJ2-2; 7 positions agree with TRBD1. With V trimmed by 4 bases and J by 1 base, 7 bases remained unmatched. This CDR3 is 16 amino acids long. The V gene's germline CDR1 is SGHNT and CDR2 YYREEE (reference sequence).

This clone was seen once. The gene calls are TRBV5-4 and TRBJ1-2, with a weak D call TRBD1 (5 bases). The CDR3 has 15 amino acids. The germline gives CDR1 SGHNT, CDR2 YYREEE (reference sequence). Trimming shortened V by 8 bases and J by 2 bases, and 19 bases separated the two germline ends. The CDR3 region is CASRDRGNGNYGYTF. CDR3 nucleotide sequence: TGTGCCAGTAGGGACCGGGGGAATGGCAACTATGGCTACACCTTC. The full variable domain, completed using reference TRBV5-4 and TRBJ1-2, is ETGVTQSPTHLIKTRGQQVTLRCSSQSGHNTVSWYQQALGQGPQFIFQYYREEENGRGNFPPRFSGLQFPNYSSELNVNALELDDSALYLCASRDRGNGNYGYTFGSGTRLTVV.

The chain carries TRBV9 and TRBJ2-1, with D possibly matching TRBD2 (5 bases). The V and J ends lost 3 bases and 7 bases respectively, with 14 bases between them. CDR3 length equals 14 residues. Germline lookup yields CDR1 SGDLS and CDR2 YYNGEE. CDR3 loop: CASSAQWTLNEQFF. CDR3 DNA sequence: TGTGCCAGCAGCGCCCAATGGACTCTGAATGAGCAGTTCTTC.

The CDR3: CASSEQGPSYEQYF. Here the CDR3 DNA reads TGTGCCAGCAGTGAACAGGGTCCGAGCTACGAGCAGTACTTC. The chain employs TRBV6-1 and TRBJ2-7, with D perhaps matching TRBD1 (5 bases). The CDR3 runs to 14 residues. Trimming left V 2 bases short and J 3 bases short, with 11 bases between. The germline CDR1 and CDR2 sequences are MNHNS and SASEGT.

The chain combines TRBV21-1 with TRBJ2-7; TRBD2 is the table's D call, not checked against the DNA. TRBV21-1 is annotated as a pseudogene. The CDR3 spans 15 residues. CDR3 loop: CASSDGLAVSYEQYF. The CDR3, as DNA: TGTGCCAGCAGCGATGGACTAGCGGTATCCTACGAGCAGTACTTC.

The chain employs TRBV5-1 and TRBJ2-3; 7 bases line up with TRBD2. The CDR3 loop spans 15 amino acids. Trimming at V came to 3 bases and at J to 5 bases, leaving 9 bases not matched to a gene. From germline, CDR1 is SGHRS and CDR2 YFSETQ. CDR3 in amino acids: CASSSWGGVEDTQYF. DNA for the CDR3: TGCGCCAGCAGCTCATGGGGAGGGGTGGAAGATACGCAGTATTTT.

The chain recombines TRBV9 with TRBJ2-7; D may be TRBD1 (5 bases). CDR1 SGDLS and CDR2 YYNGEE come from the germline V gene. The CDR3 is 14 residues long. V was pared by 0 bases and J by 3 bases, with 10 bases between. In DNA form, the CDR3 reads TGTGCCAGCAGCGTAGCTCCTACAGGCTACGAGCAGTACTTC. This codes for CASSVAPTGYEQYF.